This T cell receptor beta chain was sequenced in a study of PD-1 blockade in classical Hodgkin lymphoma. Study results and caveats: While CD8+ TCR diversity did not rise significantly by C4D1, CD4+ TCR diversity did. Healthy donors were reported to have higher baseline TCR diversity than newly diagnosed patients. Those achieving complete response showed baseline diversity like newly diagnosed patients.

Clones were sequenced by immunoSEQ multiplex PCR, and TCRdb holds only the in-frame ones, with some missing. The table has about 110,000 clones, roughly nine tenths seen once. On this clone: The antigen is unknown.

All trial patients relapsed after autologous stem cell transplantation. This CDR3 has 17 amino acids. From germline, CDR1 is PRHDT and CDR2 FYEKMQ (reference sequence). V was trimmed by 5 bases and J by 3 bases, leaving 22 bases between them. V gene TRBV13 combines with J gene TRBJ1-1; TRBD1 is a possible D gene (5 bases). The material was peripheral blood mononuclear cells (PBMCs), obtained before the second cycle of nivolumab. This TCR was sampled from a human donor with classical Hodgkin lymphoma. This CDR3 reads CASSLIRRDRSYTEAFF. The CDR3 bases are TGTGCCAGCAGCCTAATCCGACGGGACCGATCTTACACTGAAGCTTTCTTT.